This T cell receptor (beta chain) was profiled in a study of cytomegalovirus exposure and HLA in healthy donors. The study, taken as a whole, reports: Most TCR sequences proved rare, with some public TCRs found in many donors. HLA alleles showed associations with around 15,000 TCR beta sequences in a later analysis, at a 0.05 false discovery rate. Clonal expansion was found to be greater in HLA-associated TCR beta chains than in equally common others in a later analysis.

It was healthy bone marrow donors who served as donors. In germline, CDR1 is GTSNPN, CDR2 SVGIG (reference sequence). The CDR3 length is 13 residues. Trimming took off 5 bases at V and 0 bases at J, with 11 bases between the two ends. Amplification used 60 Vbeta primers and 13 Jbeta primers. The method was immunoSEQ multiplex PCR; TCRdb's version includes in-frame clones alone and lacks a portion of them. Among about 87,000 clones listed, less than 10% were seen once. This clone was found a few times. What it recognizes is unknown. Sequences were obtained from PBMCs. The clonotype comes from a man between 45 and 60 years old in good health and CMV-seronegative. V gene TRBV30 combines with J gene TRBJ2-7; possible D gene TRBD1, 6 bases. The CDR3 DNA reads as TGTGCCTGGTCAGGACAGCACTCCTACGAGCAGTACTTC. Its translation is CAWSGQHSYEQYF.